This T cell receptor (beta chain) emerged from a study of blood T cell repertoires in COVID-19. Overall study context: Acute and convalescent COVID-19 samples came from the United States, Italy and Spain. The analysed material was cDNA or gDNA that came from T cells, B-cell-depleted T cells, or PBMCs.

The CDR3 runs 14 residues. Per germline, CDR1 MRHNA and CDR2 SNTAGT. Trimming stripped 3 bases from V and 2 bases from J, with 8 bases between. This clone was counted a single time. Per the study methods: By means of reference gene primer amplification, nucleated cell counts were estimated. TCRdb's table, derived via immunoSEQ multiplex PCR, lists solely in-frame clones and lacks some. The DNA gave D and trimming, while V, J and clone size come from that table. Here the sample spans around 300,000 clones, around 85% being singletons. This clonotype was obtained from a woman between 70 and 85 years old with acute or convalescent COVID-19. The sequenced sample was peripheral blood. The chain carries TRBV6-4 and TRBJ1-5, with D possibly matching TRBD1 (5 bases). In nucleotides, the CDR3 is TGTGCCAGCAGTGAAGCGGGGGGCAATCAGCCCCAGCATTTT. Its protein product is CASSEAGGNQPQHF.